This passage covers 16 T cell receptor beta chains from one sample sequenced in a study of blood T cells in healthy people across ages. A sample-barcoded 5' primer and a J-beta primer mix were used in a second PCR of about 7 to 11 cycles. TCRdb called the 5' RACE reads again in MiXCR, with one record for every CDR3 protein. The sample records around 1,100,000 distinct CDR3 sequences, roughly two fifths being singletons. Sequenced material: blood. The receptors come from a man aged 18 to 30 in good health.

The chain joins TRBV29-1 to TRBJ2-1; D is unclear. Between the trimmed V and J ends, which lost 3 bases and 3 bases, there was a span of 6 bases. Germline V gene sequence: CDR1 SQVTM, CDR2 ANQGSEA. The CDR3 has 12 amino acids. CDR3 DNA: TGCAGCGTTGAGGGCAGCTACAATGAGCAGTTCTTC. It yields the protein CSVEGSYNEQFF.

This clonotype was found a few times. V is TRBV28 and J is TRBJ2-7, with TRBD1 matching 7 bases. V trimming: 6 bases; J trimming: 4 bases; junction bases outside the gene matches: 6. The CDR3 consists of 13 residues. CDR1 MDHEN and CDR2 SYDVKM come from the germline V gene. The CDR3 DNA is TGTGCCAGCAGCTTTACAGGGGAGTACGAGCAGTACTTC. Its protein product is CASSFTGEYEQYF.

The rearrangement joins TRBV25-1 to TRBJ1-1; D may be TRBD1 (6 bases). There are 16 residues in the CDR3. Deletions cut 6 bases from V and 1 base from J, with 18 bases between. Looked up from germline, CDR1 is MGHDK and CDR2 is SYGVNS. CDR3 DNA sequence: TGTGCCAGCAGGAGGACCTATAAACAGGGGAACACTGAAGCTTTCTTT. Translated, it gives CASRRTYKQGNTEAFF.

The V and J genes are TRBV7-2 and TRBJ2-1; perhaps TRBD1 as D (6 bases). V lost 3 bases to trimming and J lost 5 bases, with 17 bases between them. The CDR3 length is 16 residues. The germline V gene encodes CDR1 SGHTA and CDR2 FQGNSA. The CDR3 DNA reads TGTGCCAGCAGCTTTACCACAGGGTTGGGGCACAATGAGCAGTTCTTC. Protein product: CASSFTTGLGHNEQFF.

Points on this clonotype: Compared with germline, one end of the junction differs, possibly owing to a read error. The chain carries TRBV6-1 and TRBJ2-1, with 8 nucleotides matching TRBD2. Germline V gene lookup returns CDR1 MNHNS and CDR2 SASEGT. The CDR3 has 15 residues. CDR3 sequence: CASREAGEIYNEQFF. DNA of the CDR3: TGTGCCAGCAGGGAAGCGGGGGAGATCTACAATGAGCAGTTCTTC.

This clonotype was counted at least ten times. The chain is built from TRBV7-2 and TRBJ2-1, with D possibly being TRBD1 (6 bases). Trimming took off 8 bases at V and 1 base at J, with 12 bases between the two ends. The CDR3 has 14 amino acids. Germline assignment: CDR1 SGHTA and CDR2 FQGNSA. For the CDR3, the DNA is TGTGCCAGCGGAAGAACAGGGTCCTACAATGAGCAGTTCTTC. Translation gives CASGRTGSYNEQFF.

V is TRBV18 and J is TRBJ2-1, with D perhaps assigned TRBD1 or TRBD2 (5 bases each). V was trimmed by 2 bases and J by 8 bases, leaving 13 bases between them. There are 14 residues in the CDR3. The germline CDR1 and CDR2 sequences are KGHSH and LQKENI. For the CDR3, the DNA is TGTGCCAGCTCACCAGGGGGTGACGGGTATGAGCAGTTCTTC. Protein: CASSPGGDGYEQFF. Based on the CDR3 plus reference TRBV18 and TRBJ2-1, the full variable domain is NAGVMQNPRHLVRRRGQEARLRCSPMKGHSHVYWYRQLPEEGLKFMVYLQKENIIDESGMPKERFSAEFPKEGPSILRIQQVVRGDSAAYFCASSPGGDGYEQFFGPGTRLTVL.

This clonotype was found a few times. The chain uses TRBV12-3 or TRBV12-4 and TRBJ2-5; D gene uncertain. Deletions cut 5 bases from V and 13 bases from J, with 17 bases between. This CDR3 spans 12 amino acids. The CDR3 DNA sequence: TGTGCCAGCAGTCGAGACATCGAGGTTTTGTACTTC. This translates into CASSRDIEVLYF.

The chain carries TRBV6-5 and TRBJ1-2, with 10 bases identical to TRBD1. V lost 4 bases, J lost 0 bases, and 11 bases stayed unmatched. The germline V gene has CDR1 MNHEY and CDR2 SVGAGI. This CDR3 comprises 18 residues. The CDR3 sequence: CASSFRTGGTDPNYGYTF. The DNA of the CDR3 is TGTGCCAGCAGTTTCAGGACAGGGGGAACCGACCCTAACTATGGCTACACCTTC.

V usage is TRBV28 and J usage is TRBJ2-5; 10 bases are shared with TRBD1. Germline V gene sequence: CDR1 MDHEN, CDR2 SYDVKM. The CDR3 has 15 residues. V shed 4 bases, J shed 3 bases, and the junction held 5 bases outside the gene matches. For the CDR3, the DNA is TGTGCCAGCAGTTCCCCCGGGACAGGGGAAGAGACCCAGTACTTC. It yields the protein CASSSPGTGEETQYF.

This clonotype was counted between two and nine times. The gene calls are TRBV21-1 and TRBJ1-2. TRBV21-1 is reported as a pseudogene. CDR3 length equals 19 residues. CDR3: CASSSRWEIPPLANYGYTF. The CDR3 nucleotides read TGTGCCAGCAGCTCTAGATGGGAGATCCCGCCACTAGCTAACTATGGCTACACCTTC.

V gene TRBV27 combines with J gene TRBJ2-5; the match to TRBD2 covers 9 bases. J gave up 11 bases and V 3 bases, and 16 bases lay outside the gene matches. The germline gives CDR1 MNHEY, CDR2 SMNVEV (reference sequence). The CDR3 contains 16 residues. The CDR3 loop is CASSFRWPGLASEQYF. The CDR3 nucleotides are TGTGCCAGCAGTTTCCGATGGCCGGGACTAGCAAGTGAGCAGTACTTC.

The chain is built from TRBV20-1 and TRBJ2-7; 11 bases map to TRBD2. The CDR3 length is 18 residues. Losses at the gene ends were 2 bases for V and 2 bases for J; bases not matched to a gene: 14. Germline V gives CDR1 DFQATT, CDR2 SNEGSKA (reference sequence). DNA of the CDR3: TGCAGTGCTAGACCAAAGCCGGGACTAGCGGAAAATGCCTACGAGCAGTACTTC. Translated, it gives CSARPKPGLAENAYEQYF.

V and J are TRBV6-2 or TRBV6-3 and TRBJ2-2; 8 bases agree with TRBD1. CDR1 and CDR2 (germline): MNHEY, SVGEGT. This CDR3 contains 12 residues. Germline trimming cut 5 bases from V and 15 bases from J; bases unmatched to any gene: 8. The DNA of the CDR3 is TGTGCCAGCAGTCCGACAGGGGAGGCGGTGTTTTTT. This translates into CASSPTGEAVFF.

V usage is TRBV30 and J usage is TRBJ2-5, with 9 nucleotides matching TRBD1. The DNA end favors TRBJ2-7, so the J call may be wrong. The CDR3 is 13 residues long. CDR1 is GTSNPN, CDR2 SVGIG, per germline (reference sequence). The CDR3 nucleotides read TGTGCCTGGGTCGACAGGGGGAGTTACGAGCAGTACTTC. Translating it yields CAWVDRGSYEQYF.

The chain recombines TRBV12-3 or TRBV12-4 with TRBJ1-1; weak D call: TRBD1 (5 bases). V dropped 7 bases and J dropped 7 bases, with 10 bases sitting between them. This CDR3 is 11 amino acids long. CDR3 nucleotides: TGTGCCAGCACCCGGACACGTGAAGCTTTCTTT. Translated, it gives CASTRTREAFF.